The source of this T cell receptor (beta chain) is a study of blood T cell repertoires in COVID-19. V dropped 4 bases and J dropped 2; count of bases not matched to a gene: 2. CDR3 length: 13 amino acids. Germline assignment: CDR1 SGHNT and CDR2 YYREEE (reference sequence). Repertoires were generated with immunoSEQ multiplex PCR, while TCRdb's copy carries only in-frame clones and drops some. The profile shows a few hundred thousand clones, 75% to 90% of them singletons. The chain recombines TRBV5-4 with TRBJ2-7, with TRBD1 matching over 8 bases. The sequenced sample was peripheral blood. The source of this sequence is a woman aged 60-75 years with COVID-19, enrolled during active disease. CDR3 residues: CASSGDRPYEQYF. CDR3 bases: TGTGCCAGCAGCGGGGACAGGCCCTACGAGCAGTACTTC.